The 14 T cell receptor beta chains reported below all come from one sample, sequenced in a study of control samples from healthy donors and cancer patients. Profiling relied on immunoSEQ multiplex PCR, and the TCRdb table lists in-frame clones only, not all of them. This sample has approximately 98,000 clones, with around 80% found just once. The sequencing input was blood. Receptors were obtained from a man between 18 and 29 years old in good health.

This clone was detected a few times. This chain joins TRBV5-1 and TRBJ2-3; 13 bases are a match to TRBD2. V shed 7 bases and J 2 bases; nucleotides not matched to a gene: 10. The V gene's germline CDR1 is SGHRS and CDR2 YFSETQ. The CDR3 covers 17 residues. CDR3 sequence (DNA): TGCGCCAGCGGACGCAGACTAGCGGGGGGTTCCACAGATACGCAGTATTTT. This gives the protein CASGRRLAGGSTDTQYF.

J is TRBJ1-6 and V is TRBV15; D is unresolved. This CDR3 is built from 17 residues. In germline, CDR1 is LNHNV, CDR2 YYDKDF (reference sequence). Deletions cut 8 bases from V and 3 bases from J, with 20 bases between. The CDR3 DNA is TGTGCCACCCGCATTCCTAAACCCCTCAGCTATAATTCACCCCTCCACTTT. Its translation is CATRIPKPLSYNSPLHF.

The CDR3 DNA is TGTGCCAGAACTCGAACCCCTGGGGGGATTAATCAGCCCCAGCATTTT. Its translation: CARTRTPGGINQPQHF. The chain couples TRBV5-3 to TRBJ1-5; perhaps TRBD1 as D (5 bases). TRBV5-3 is treated as an ORF (open reading frame) with a function not yet certain. V was shortened by 6 bases and J by 4 bases, with 20 bases between the two germline ends. This CDR3 is built from 16 residues.

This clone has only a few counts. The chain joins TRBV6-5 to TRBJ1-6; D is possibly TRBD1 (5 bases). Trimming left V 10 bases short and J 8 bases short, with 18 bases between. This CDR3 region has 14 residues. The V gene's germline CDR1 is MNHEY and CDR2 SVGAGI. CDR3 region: CATAYQGVDSPLHF. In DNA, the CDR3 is TGTGCCACAGCATACCAGGGAGTCGATTCACCCCTCCACTTT.

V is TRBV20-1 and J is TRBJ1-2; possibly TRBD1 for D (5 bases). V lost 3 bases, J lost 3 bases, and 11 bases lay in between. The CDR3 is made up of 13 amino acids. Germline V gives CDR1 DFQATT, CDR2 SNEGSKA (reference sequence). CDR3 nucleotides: TGCAGTGCTAGTTTAGGGGAAGACTATGGCTACACCTTC. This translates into CSASLGEDYGYTF.

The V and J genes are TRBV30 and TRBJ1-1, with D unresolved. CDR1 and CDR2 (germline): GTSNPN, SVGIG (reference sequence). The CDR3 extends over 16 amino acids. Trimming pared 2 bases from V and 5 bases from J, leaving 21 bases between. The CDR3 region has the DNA TGTGCCTGGAGTTACCGTAGTAGCGCCGGAGGAACTGAAGCTTTCTTT. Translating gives CAWSYRSSAGGTEAFF.

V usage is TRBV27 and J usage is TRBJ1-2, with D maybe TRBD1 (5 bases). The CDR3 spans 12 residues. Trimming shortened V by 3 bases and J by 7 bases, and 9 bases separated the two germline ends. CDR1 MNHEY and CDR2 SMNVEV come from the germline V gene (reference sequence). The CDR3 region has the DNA TGTGCCAGCAGTTTCCCCGGGGCTGGCTACACCTTC. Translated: CASSFPGAGYTF.

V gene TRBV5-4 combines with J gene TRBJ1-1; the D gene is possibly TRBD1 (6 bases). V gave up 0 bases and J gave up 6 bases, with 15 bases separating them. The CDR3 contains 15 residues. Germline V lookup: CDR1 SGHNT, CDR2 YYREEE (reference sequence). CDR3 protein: CASSLAYAGASEAFF. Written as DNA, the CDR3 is TGTGCCAGCAGCTTGGCCTATGCAGGGGCCTCTGAAGCTTTCTTT.

As DNA, the CDR3 is TGCGCCAGCAGCCCCGCCATGACCGGACCCGGGGAGCTGTTTTTT. Amino acid sequence: CASSPAMTGPGELFF. V is TRBV4-1 and J is TRBJ2-2; D unclear. The CDR3 is 15 residues long. CDR1 is MGHRA, CDR2 YSYEKL, per germline. V was clipped by 4 bases and J by 6 bases, with 15 bases between them.

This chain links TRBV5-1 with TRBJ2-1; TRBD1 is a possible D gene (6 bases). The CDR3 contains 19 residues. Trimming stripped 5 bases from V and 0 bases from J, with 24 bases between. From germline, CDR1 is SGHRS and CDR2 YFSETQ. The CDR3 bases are TGCGCCAGCAGAGCCACAGGGAGCAACTCTTATAGCTCCTACAATGAGCAGTTCTTC. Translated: CASRATGSNSYSSYNEQFF.

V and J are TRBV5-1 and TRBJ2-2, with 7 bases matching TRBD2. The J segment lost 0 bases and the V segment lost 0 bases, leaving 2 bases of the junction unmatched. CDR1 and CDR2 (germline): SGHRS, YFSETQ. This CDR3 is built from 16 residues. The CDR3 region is CASSLVAGANTGELFF. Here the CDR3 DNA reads TGCGCCAGCAGCTTGGTGGCGGGGGCGAACACCGGGGAGCTGTTTTTT.

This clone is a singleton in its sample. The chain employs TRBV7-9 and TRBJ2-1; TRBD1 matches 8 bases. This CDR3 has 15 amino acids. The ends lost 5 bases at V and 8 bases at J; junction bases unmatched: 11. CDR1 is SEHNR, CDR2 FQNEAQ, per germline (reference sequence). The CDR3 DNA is TGTGCCAGCAGCCAAAGAGGACAGGGAACCCATGAGCAGTTCTTC. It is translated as CASSQRGQGTHEQFF.

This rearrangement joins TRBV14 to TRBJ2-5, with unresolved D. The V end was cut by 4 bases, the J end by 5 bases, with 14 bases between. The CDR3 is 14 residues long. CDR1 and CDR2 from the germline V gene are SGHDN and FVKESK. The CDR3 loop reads CASSRHEGRETQYF. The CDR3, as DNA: TGTGCCAGCAGCCGACATGAAGGCCGCGAGACCCAGTACTTC.

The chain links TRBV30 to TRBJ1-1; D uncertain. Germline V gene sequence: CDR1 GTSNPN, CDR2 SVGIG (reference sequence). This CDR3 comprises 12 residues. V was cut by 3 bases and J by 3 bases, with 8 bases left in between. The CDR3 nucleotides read TGTGCCTGGAGAGAGGGATACACTGAAGCTTTCTTT. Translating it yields CAWREGYTEAFF. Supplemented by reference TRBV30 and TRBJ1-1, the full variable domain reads SQTIHQWPATLVQPVGSPLSLECTVEGTSNPNLYWYRQAAGRGLQLLFYSVGIGQISSEVPQNLSASRPQDRQFILSSKKLLLSDSGFYLCAWREGYTEAFFGQGTRLTVV.